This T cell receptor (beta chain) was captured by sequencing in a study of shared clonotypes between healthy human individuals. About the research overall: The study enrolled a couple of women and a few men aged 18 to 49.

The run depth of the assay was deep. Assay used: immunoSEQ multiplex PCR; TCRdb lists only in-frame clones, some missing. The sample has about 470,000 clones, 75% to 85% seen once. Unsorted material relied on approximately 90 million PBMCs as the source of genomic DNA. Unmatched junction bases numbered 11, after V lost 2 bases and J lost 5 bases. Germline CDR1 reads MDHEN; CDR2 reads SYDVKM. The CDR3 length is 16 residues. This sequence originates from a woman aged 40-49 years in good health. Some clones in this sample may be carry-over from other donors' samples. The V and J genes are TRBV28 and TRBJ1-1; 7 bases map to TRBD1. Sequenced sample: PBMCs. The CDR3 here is CASSLPPGQGDTEAFF. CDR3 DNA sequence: TGTGCCAGCAGTTTACCCCCGGGGCAGGGGGATACTGAAGCTTTCTTT.